This paragraph covers one T cell receptor beta chain sequence. The antigen remains undetermined. Germline CDR1 reads MGHRA; CDR2 reads YSYEKL. Trimming removed 1 base at V and 3 bases at J, with 15 bases between. This CDR3 is built from 16 residues. From the PCR reads, TCRdb called clonotypes with MiXCR, one entry per CDR3 protein. The data show about 98,000 distinct CDR3 sequences, about 35% seen once. This record belongs to a study of molecular identifiers for immune sequencing clone quantification. The overall study: Split five ways in replicates, RNA from about 20,000 or 100,000 naive CD8 cells had four portions sequenced.

Whole-study findings and limits: Highly expanded clone sizes could be underestimated through barcode sharing by identical TCR molecules. It was shown that clones above 20 RNA copies held over 97% of effector molecules, but under 1% in naive cells.

This chain connects TRBV4-1 to TRBJ1-1; tentatively, D is TRBD1 (5 bases). This sequence originates from a human donor in good health. Some libraries in this study had Jurkat cell RNA spiked in. The specimen was naive CD8+ T cells from blood, with Jurkat cell RNA spiked in. Subset indicated: FACS-sorted CD8+CD4-CCR7+CD45RA+ naive T cells. Written as DNA, the CDR3 is TGCGCCAGCAGCCAAGGGTGGGGCAGGAACGACACTGAAGCTTTCTTT. Translation gives CASSQGWGRNDTEAFF.